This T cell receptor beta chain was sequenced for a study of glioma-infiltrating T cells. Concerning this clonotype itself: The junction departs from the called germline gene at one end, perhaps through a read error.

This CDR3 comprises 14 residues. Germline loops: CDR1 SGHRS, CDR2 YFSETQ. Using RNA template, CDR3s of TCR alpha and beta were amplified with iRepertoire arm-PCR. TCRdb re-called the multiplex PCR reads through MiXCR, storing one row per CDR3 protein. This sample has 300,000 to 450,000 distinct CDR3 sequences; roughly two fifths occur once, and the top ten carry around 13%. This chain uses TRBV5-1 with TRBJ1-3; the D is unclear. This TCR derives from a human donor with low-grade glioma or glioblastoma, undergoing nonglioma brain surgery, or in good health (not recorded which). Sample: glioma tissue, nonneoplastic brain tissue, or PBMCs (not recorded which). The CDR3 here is CAISSRASGNTIYF. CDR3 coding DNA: TGCGCCATCAGCTCGAGAGCCTCTGGAAACACCATATATTTT.